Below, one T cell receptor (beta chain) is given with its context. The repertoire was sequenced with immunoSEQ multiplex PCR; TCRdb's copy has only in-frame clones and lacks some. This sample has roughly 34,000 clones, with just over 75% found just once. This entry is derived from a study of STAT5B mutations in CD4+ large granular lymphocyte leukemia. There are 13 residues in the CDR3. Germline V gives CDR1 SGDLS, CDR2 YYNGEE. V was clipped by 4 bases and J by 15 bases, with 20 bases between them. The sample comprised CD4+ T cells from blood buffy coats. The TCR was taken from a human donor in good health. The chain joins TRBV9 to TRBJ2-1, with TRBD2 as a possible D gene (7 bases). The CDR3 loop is CASSPEGGAEGFF. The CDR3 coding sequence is TGTGCCAGCAGCCCCGAGGGGGGGGCCGAGGGGTTCTTC.